This T cell receptor beta chain was captured by sequencing in a study of blood T cell repertoires in COVID-19. The CDR3 length is 13 residues. The germline V gene encodes CDR1 SGHRS and CDR2 YFSETQ. V dropped 10 bases and J dropped 1 base, with 14 bases sitting between them. Measured with immunoSEQ multiplex PCR; TCRdb has only the in-frame clones, and not every one. The sample includes just under 150,000 clones, approximately 89% seen only once; the top ten take about 1.6%. Sequencing input: peripheral blood. The chain couples TRBV5-1 to TRBJ1-1; TRBD1 is a possible D gene (5 bases). The source of this sequence is a human donor in a cohort sampled during active COVID-19. In nucleotides, the CDR3 is TGCGCCTCGGGGGTCAGCGAGAACACTGAAGCTTTCTTT. Translated, it gives CASGVSENTEAFF.